This passage covers 19 T cell receptor beta chains from one sample sequenced in a study of blood T cell repertoires in COVID-19. Here immunoSEQ multiplex PCR was the method, and the copy in TCRdb shows in-frame clones only, minus some. The table records roughly 150,000 clones, 76% of them present only once. Sequenced: peripheral blood. The receptor source for this set is a man aged 60 to 75 with acute or convalescent COVID-19.

The rearrangement joins TRBV24-1 to TRBJ2-3, with D unresolved. This CDR3 region has 15 residues. V gave up 1 base and J gave up 0 bases, with 7 bases separating them. Germline lookup yields CDR1 KGHDR and CDR2 SFDVKD. Here the CDR3 reads CATSDFAGSTDTQYF. As DNA, the CDR3 is TGTGCCACCAGTGATTTCGCAGGTAGCACAGATACGCAGTATTTT.

J is TRBJ2-2 and V is TRBV6-1, with 9 bases matching TRBD2. The trim removed 3 bases at V and 7 bases at J, leaving 6 bases unmatched. This CDR3 is built from 15 residues. CDR1 and CDR2 from the germline V gene are MNHNS and SASEGT. The CDR3 protein is CASSDVAGVIGELFF. The CDR3 DNA sequence: TGTGCCAGCAGTGATGTAGCGGGAGTGATCGGGGAGCTGTTTTTT.

V usage is TRBV19 and J usage is TRBJ1-1; 7 positions match TRBD1. The CDR3 has 16 residues. V was clipped by 2 bases and J by 1 base; unmatched bases: 7. CDR1 LNHDA and CDR2 SQIVND come from the germline V gene (reference sequence). CDR3 sequence (DNA): TGTGCCAGTAGTATAATCTGGACAGGAACGAACACTGAAGCTTTCTTT. This codes for CASSIIWTGTNTEAFF.

The chain couples TRBV29-1 to TRBJ2-7; D perhaps matches TRBD2 (6 bases). This CDR3 comprises 11 residues. Trimming shortened V by 4 bases and J by 2 bases, and 6 bases separated the two germline ends. Per germline, CDR1 SQVTM and CDR2 ANQGSEA. CDR3 sequence: CSVGGAYEQYF. The CDR3 region has the DNA TGCAGCGTTGGGGGGGCCTACGAGCAGTACTTC.

The V call is TRBV5-1, the J call TRBJ1-2; the match to TRBD1 covers 7 bases. This CDR3 region has 14 residues. In germline, CDR1 is SGHRS, CDR2 YFSETQ. V dropped 4 bases and J dropped 7; count of bases not matched to a gene: 10. The CDR3 reads CASSRDSTTSGYTF. Written as DNA, the CDR3 is TGCGCCAGCAGCAGGGACAGTACGACTAGTGGCTACACCTTC.

The chain carries TRBV7-9 and TRBJ2-1, with a tentative D call TRBD1 (6 bases). The CDR3 sequence is 15 residues long. V was cut by 5 bases and J by 12 bases, with 23 bases left in between. Germline V CDR1 and CDR2: SEHNR, FQNEAQ (reference sequence). CDR3 nucleotide sequence: TGTGCCAGCAGCCAGACTCGGACAGTTCTTCTGGGGCAGTTCTTC. Encoded protein: CASSQTRTVLLGQFF.

The rearrangement joins TRBV6-1 to TRBJ1-2, with TRBD1 matching 7 bases. V was clipped by 2 bases and J by 3 bases; unmatched bases: 3. The CDR3 contains 14 residues. Germline assignment: CDR1 MNHNS and CDR2 SASEGT. Here the CDR3 DNA reads TGTGCCAGCAGTGAATGGGACAGCGACTATGGCTACACCTTC. It translates to CASSEWDSDYGYTF.

This clone showed up just once. V usage is TRBV6-5 and J usage is TRBJ2-7, with 10 bases aligning to TRBD2. Germline loops: CDR1 MNHEY, CDR2 SVGAGI. The CDR3 is made up of 16 amino acids. V was pared by 0 bases and J by 4 bases, with 6 bases of the junction left unmatched. The CDR3 is CASSYSITSGTYEQYF. Here the CDR3 DNA reads TGTGCCAGCAGTTACTCGATAACTAGCGGGACGTACGAGCAGTACTTC.

This clone appeared a few times. In the same sample, other DNA sequences code for this CDR3. The gene calls are TRBV5-5 and TRBJ2-5; 11 bases agree with TRBD1. The CDR3 is 16 amino acids. Losses at the gene ends were 0 bases for V and 0 bases for J; bases not matched to a gene: 1. The germline gives CDR1 SGHKS, CDR2 YYEKEE (reference sequence). The CDR3 DNA reads as TGTGCCAGCAGCTTGGGGACAGGGGGCAACCAAGAGACCCAGTACTTC. Its translation is CASSLGTGGNQETQYF.

This clone was counted a single time. The rearrangement links TRBV27 to TRBJ2-5, with D possibly TRBD2 on 5 matching bases. Germline V gene sequence: CDR1 MNHEY, CDR2 SMNVEV (reference sequence). The CDR3 extends over 14 amino acids. V was trimmed by 2 bases and J by 3 bases, leaving 10 bases between them. The CDR3 region is CASSLTGVKETQYF. Written as DNA, the CDR3 is TGTGCCAGCAGTTTAACCGGGGTCAAAGAGACCCAGTACTTC.

This clone appeared many times. This chain uses TRBV12-3 or TRBV12-4 with TRBJ2-1; D possibly corresponds to TRBD1 (5 bases). V lost 6 bases, J lost 8 bases, and 14 bases lay in between. The CDR3 spans 13 residues. The CDR3 DNA sequence: TGTGCCAGCAGGGTTGGGGCTGCCGATGAGCAGTTCTTC. It codes for CASRVGAADEQFF.

The chain joins TRBV6-6 to TRBJ2-7; no reliable D call. Per germline, CDR1 MNHNY and CDR2 SVGAGI (reference sequence). V lost 2 bases, J lost 6 bases, and 5 bases lay in between. The CDR3 has 11 residues. The CDR3 DNA reads as TGTGCCAGCAGTTACCTCAGCGAGCAGTACTTC. Translating gives CASSYLSEQYF.

This clone was seen more than once but under ten times. The CDR3: CASSLGTGASPLHF. CDR3 nucleotides: TGCGCCAGCAGCTTGGGTACAGGGGCTTCACCCCTCCACTTT. The rearrangement uses TRBV5-1 and TRBJ1-6; 7 nucleotides align to TRBD1. Looked up from germline, CDR1 is SGHRS and CDR2 is YFSETQ. CDR3 length: 14 amino acids. V gave up 0 bases and J gave up 9 bases; unmatched junction bases: 3.

This sequence joins TRBV11-2 and TRBJ2-7; 10 nucleotides line up with TRBD1. The CDR3 is 16 residues long. Germline trimming cut 5 bases from V and 2 bases from J; bases unmatched to any gene: 9. Germline V gene data show CDR1 as SGHAT and CDR2 as FQNNGV. In DNA form, the CDR3 reads TGTGCCAGCAGCCCTGGCCCCGGGACAGGGGCCTACGAGCAGTACTTC. Its protein product is CASSPGPGTGAYEQYF.

J is TRBJ2-1 and V is TRBV29-1; the match to TRBD2 covers 10 bases. Germline values: CDR1 SQVTM, CDR2 ANQGSEA. This CDR3 is built from 14 residues. The trim removed 3 bases at V and 7 bases at J, leaving 6 bases unmatched. In DNA form, the CDR3 reads TGCAGCGTTGATGGCCTAGCGGGAGTAAATGAGCAGTTCTTC. Translation gives CSVDGLAGVNEQFF.

This chain links TRBV7-8 with TRBJ1-6; 7 bases are a match to TRBD1. There are 15 residues in the CDR3. The V segment lost 5 bases and the J segment 5 bases; nucleotides outside the gene matches: 6. CDR1 and CDR2 (germline): SGHVS, FQNEAQ. The CDR3 bases are TGTGCCAGCAGCCCTAGACAGGGTGATAATTCACCCCTCCACTTT. Amino acid sequence: CASSPRQGDNSPLHF.

The chain recombines TRBV19 with TRBJ1-2; 10 bases agree with TRBD1. V lost 6 bases and J lost 5; bases outside the gene matches: 6. The CDR3 contains 14 residues. Per the germline V gene, CDR1 is LNHDA and CDR2 is SQIVND (reference sequence). The CDR3 bases are TGTGCCAGTAGCGACAGGGGGCGAGATTATGGCTACACCTTC. Protein sequence: CASSDRGRDYGYTF.

The V and J genes are TRBV7-9 and TRBJ2-3, with D hard to call. This CDR3 spans 14 amino acids. Trimming shortened V by 3 bases and J by 6 bases, and 13 bases separated the two germline ends. The germline V gene encodes CDR1 SEHNR and CDR2 FQNEAQ (reference sequence). Here the CDR3 DNA reads TGTGCCAGCAGCTTCCCCCCCGCCCAGGATACGCAGTATTTT. Translation: CASSFPPAQDTQYF.

The gene calls are TRBV6-1 and TRBJ1-2; D unclear. Trimming pared 10 bases from V and 6 bases from J, leaving 21 bases between. The CDR3 runs 14 residues. Germline V gene data show CDR1 as MNHNS and CDR2 as SASEGT. The CDR3 is CATANRRPGNGYTF. DNA for the CDR3: TGTGCCACCGCTAACCGACGGCCCGGGAATGGCTACACCTTC.